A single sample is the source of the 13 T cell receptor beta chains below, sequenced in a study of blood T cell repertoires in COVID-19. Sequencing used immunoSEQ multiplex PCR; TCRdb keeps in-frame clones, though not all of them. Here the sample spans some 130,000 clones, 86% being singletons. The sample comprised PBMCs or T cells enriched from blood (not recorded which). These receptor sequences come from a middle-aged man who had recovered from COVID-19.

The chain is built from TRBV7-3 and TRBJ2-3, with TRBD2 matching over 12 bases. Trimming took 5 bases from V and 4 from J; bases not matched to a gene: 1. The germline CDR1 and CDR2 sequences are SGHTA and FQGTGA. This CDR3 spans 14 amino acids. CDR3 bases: TGTGCCAGCAGCGCTAGCGGGGGGGCAGATACGCAGTATTTT. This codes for CASSASGGADTQYF.

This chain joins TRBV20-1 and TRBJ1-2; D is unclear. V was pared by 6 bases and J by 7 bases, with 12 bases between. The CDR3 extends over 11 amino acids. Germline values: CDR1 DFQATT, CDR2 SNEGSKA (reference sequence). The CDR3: CSAESTGGYTF. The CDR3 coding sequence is TGCAGTGCAGAATCGACGGGTGGCTACACCTTC.

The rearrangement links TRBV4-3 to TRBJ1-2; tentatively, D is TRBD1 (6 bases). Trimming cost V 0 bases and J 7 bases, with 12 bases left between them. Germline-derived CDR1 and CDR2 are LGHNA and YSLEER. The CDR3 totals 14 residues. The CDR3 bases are TGCGCCAGCAGCCAAGACCTCAGGGGTTCTGGCTACACCTTC. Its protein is CASSQDLRGSGYTF.

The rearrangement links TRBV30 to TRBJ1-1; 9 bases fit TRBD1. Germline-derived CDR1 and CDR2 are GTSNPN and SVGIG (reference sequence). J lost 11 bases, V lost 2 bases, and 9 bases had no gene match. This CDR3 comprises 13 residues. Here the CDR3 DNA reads TGTGCCTGGAGTCCGACAGGGGGGACGAAGGCTTTCTTT. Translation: CAWSPTGGTKAFF.

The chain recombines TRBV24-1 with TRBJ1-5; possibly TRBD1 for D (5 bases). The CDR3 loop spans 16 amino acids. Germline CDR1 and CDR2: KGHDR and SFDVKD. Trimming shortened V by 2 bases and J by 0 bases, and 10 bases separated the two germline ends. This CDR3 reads CATSDSQGYSNQPQHF. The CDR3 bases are TGTGCCACCAGTGATTCCCAGGGATATAGCAATCAGCCCCAGCATTTT.

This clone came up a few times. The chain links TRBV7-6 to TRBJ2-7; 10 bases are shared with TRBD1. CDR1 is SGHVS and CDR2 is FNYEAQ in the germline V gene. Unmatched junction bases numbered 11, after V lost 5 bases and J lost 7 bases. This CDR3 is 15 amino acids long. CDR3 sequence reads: CASSLYTGTGVEQYF. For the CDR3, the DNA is TGTGCCAGCAGCCTTTATACCGGGACAGGGGTTGAGCAGTACTTC. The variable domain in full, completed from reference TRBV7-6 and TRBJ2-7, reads GAGVSQSPRYKVTKRGQDVALRCDPISGHVSLYWYRQALGQGPEFLTYFNYEAQQDKSGLPNDRFSAERPEGSISTLTIQRTEQRDSAMYRCASSLYTGTGVEQYFGPGTRLTVT.

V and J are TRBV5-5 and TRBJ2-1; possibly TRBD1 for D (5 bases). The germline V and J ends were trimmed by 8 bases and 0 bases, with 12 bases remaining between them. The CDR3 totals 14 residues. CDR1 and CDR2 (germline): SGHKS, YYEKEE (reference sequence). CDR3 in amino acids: CASLGASSYNEQFF. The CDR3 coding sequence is TGTGCCAGTTTAGGGGCAAGCTCCTACAATGAGCAGTTCTTC.

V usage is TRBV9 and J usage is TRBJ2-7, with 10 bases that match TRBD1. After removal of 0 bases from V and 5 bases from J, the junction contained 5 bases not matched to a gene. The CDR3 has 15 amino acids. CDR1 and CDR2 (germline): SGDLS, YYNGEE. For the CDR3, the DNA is TGTGCCAGCAGCGTAGAGGGACAGGGGAACCACGAGCAGTACTTC. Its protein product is CASSVEGQGNHEQYF.

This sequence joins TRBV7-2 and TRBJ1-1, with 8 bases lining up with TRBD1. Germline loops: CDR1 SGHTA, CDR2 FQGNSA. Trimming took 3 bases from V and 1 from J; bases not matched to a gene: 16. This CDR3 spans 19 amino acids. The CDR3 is CASSFARMDRALGNTEAFF. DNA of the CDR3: TGTGCCAGCAGCTTTGCCCGAATGGACAGGGCCCTGGGGAACACTGAAGCTTTCTTT.

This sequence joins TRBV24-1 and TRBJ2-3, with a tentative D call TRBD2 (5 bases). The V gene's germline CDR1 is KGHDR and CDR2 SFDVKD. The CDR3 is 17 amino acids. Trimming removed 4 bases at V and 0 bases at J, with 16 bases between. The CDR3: CATSESAGGSSTDTQYF. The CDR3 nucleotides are TGTGCCACCAGTGAGAGTGCGGGCGGCTCTAGCACAGATACGCAGTATTTT.

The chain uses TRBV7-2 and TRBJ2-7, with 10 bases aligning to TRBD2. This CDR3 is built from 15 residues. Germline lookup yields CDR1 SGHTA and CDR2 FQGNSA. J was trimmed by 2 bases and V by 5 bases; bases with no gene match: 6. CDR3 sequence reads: CASSIRTSGTYEQYF. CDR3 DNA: TGTGCCAGCAGCATTCGGACTAGCGGAACCTACGAGCAGTACTTC.

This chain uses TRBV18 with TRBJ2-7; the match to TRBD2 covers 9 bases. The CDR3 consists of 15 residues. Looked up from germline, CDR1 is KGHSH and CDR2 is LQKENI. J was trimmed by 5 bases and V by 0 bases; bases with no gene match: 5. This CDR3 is CASSPPSGRFNEQYF. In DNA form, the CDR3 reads TGTGCCAGCTCACCACCTAGCGGGAGATTCAACGAGCAGTACTTC.

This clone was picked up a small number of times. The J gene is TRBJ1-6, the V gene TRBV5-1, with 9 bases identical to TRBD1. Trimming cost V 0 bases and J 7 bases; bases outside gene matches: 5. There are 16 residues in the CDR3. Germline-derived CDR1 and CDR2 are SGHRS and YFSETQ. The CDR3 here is CASSLDGQGNNSPLHF. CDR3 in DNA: TGCGCCAGCAGCTTGGACGGACAGGGGAACAATTCACCCCTCCACTTT.